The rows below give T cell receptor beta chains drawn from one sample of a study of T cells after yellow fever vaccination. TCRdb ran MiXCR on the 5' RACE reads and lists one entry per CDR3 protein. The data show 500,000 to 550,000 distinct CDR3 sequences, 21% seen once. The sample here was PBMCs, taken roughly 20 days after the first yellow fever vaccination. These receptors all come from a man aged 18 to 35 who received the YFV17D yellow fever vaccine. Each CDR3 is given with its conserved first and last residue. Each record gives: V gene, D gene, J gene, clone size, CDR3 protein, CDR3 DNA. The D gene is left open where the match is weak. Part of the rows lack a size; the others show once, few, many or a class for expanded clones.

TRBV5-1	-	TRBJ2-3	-	CASSWGAHTDTQYF	TGCGCCAGCAGCTGGGGGGCCCACACAGATACGCAGTATTTT
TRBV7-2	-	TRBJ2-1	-	CASSFQTLRNNEQFF	TGTGCCAGCAGCTTTCAAACCCTTCGAAACAATGAGCAGTTCTTC
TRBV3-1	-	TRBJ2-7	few	CASSQVFPPYEQYF	TGTGCCAGCAGCCAAGTTTTCCCACCCTACGAGCAGTACTTC
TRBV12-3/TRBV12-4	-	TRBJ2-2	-	CASSLNGVTGELFF	TGTGCCAGCAGTTTAAATGGAGTCACCGGGGAGCTGTTTTTT
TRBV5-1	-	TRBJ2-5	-	CASSQDWSGFQETQYF	TGCGCCAGCAGTCAAGACTGGTCGGGCTTTCAAGAGACCCAGTACTTC
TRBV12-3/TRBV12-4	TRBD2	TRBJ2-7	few	CASSSQRGRYEQYF	TGTGCCAGCAGTTCCCAGCGGGGGCGGTACGAGCAGTACTTC
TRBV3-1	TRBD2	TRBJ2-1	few	CASSLQTSGSYNEQFF	TGTGCCAGCAGCCTACAGACTAGCGGGTCCTACAATGAGCAGTTCTTC
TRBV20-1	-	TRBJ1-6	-	CSARVRGQDSPLHF	TGCAGTGCTAGAGTCCGGGGGCAGGATTCACCCCTCCACTTT
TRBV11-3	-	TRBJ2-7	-	CASSLGDGEQYF	TGTGCCAGCAGCTTAGGAGACGGCGAGCAGTACTTC
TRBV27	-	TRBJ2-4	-	CASSHSRAAQNIQYF	TGTGCCAGCAGTCACTCCCGGGCCGCGCAAAACATTCAGTACTTC
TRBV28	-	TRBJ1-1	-	CASSLHGVNTEAFF	TGTGCCAGCAGTTTACACGGGGTAAACACTGAAGCTTTCTTT
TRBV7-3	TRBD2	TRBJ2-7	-	CASSYLAGAEQYF	TGTGCCAGCAGCTACCTAGCGGGGGCCGAGCAGTACTTC
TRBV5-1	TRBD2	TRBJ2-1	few	CASRITLASGGEQFF	TGCGCCAGCAGAATCACGCTGGCTAGCGGGGGCGAGCAGTTCTTC
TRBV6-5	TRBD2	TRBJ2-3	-	CASSFQTSGPTDTQYF	TGTGCCAGCAGTTTCCAGACTAGCGGCCCCACAGATACGCAGTATTTT
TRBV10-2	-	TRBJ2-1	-	CASSESSGATVNEQFF	TGCGCCAGCAGTGAGTCATCGGGGGCCACTGTCAATGAGCAGTTCTTC
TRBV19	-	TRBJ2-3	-	CASSIGRAQYF	TGTGCCAGTAGTATAGGAAGGGCGCAGTATTTT
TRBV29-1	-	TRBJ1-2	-	CSTLGDTNYGYTF	TGCAGCACTTTAGGGGACACTAACTATGGCTACACCTTC
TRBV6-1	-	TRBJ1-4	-	CASRDIGEGTEKLFF	TGTGCCAGCAGGGACATAGGGGAGGGTACCGAAAAACTGTTTTTT
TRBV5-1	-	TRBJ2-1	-	CASSLELGRYNEQFF	TGCGCCAGCAGCTTGGAGTTGGGGAGGTACAATGAGCAGTTCTTC
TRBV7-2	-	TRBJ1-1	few	CASSLVGSAEAFF	TGTGCCAGCAGCTTAGTTGGGAGCGCTGAAGCTTTCTTT
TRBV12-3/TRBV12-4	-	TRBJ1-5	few	CASSWGPEGGQPQHF	TGTGCCAGCAGTTGGGGGCCTGAGGGTGGACAGCCCCAGCATTTT
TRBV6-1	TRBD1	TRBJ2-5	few	CASNLQGRETQYF	TGTGCCAGCAACTTACAGGGGCGAGAGACCCAGTACTTC
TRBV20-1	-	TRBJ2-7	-	CSAVPGTDYEQYF	TGCAGTGCTGTCCCCGGGACGGACTACGAGCAGTACTTC
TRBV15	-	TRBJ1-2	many	CATSRGGGYTF	TGTGCCACCAGCAGAGGGGGTGGCTACACCTTC
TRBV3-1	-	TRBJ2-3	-	CASSQEGLGATDTQYF	TGTGCCAGCAGCCAAGAGGGATTGGGGGCCACAGATACGCAGTATTTT
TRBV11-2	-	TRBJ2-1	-	CASSLALIGGNEQFF	TGTGCCAGCAGCTTAGCTCTTATAGGGGGAAATGAGCAGTTCTTC
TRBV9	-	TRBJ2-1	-	CASSATPSSSYNEQFF	TGTGCCAGCAGCGCTACACCCAGTTCCTCCTACAATGAGCAGTTCTTC
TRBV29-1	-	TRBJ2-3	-	CSVEAGRGQPDTQYF	TGCAGCGTTGAAGCTGGGCGGGGGCAACCAGATACGCAGTATTTT
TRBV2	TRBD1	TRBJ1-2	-	CASSQNQGARGYTF	TGTGCCAGCAGCCAGAACCAGGGGGCTCGGGGCTACACCTTC
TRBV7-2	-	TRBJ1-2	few	CASSLATQGNYGYTF	TGTGCCAGCAGCTTAGCGACTCAGGGAAACTATGGCTACACCTTC
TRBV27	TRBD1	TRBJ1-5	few	CASSMGTGGGRAQHF	TGTGCCAGCAGTATGGGGACAGGGGGCGGGCGGGCCCAGCATTTT
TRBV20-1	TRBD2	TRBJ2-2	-	CSALSGTRNTGELFF	TGCAGTGCTTTATCCGGGACTAGGAACACCGGGGAGCTGTTTTTT
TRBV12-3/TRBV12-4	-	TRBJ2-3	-	CASTISMTRITDTQYF	TGTGCCAGCACTATCTCTATGACTAGAATCACAGATACGCAGTATTTT
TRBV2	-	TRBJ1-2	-	CASSAPPFYGYTF	TGTGCCAGCAGTGCTCCTCCTTTCTATGGCTACACCTTC
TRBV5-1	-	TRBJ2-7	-	CASSPGLQKEQYF	TGCGCCAGCAGCCCGGGGCTGCAAAAAGAGCAGTACTTC
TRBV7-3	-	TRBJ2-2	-	CSSSVGGGPTGELFF	TGTTCCAGCAGCGTCGGTGGGGGGCCCACCGGGGAGCTGTTTTTT